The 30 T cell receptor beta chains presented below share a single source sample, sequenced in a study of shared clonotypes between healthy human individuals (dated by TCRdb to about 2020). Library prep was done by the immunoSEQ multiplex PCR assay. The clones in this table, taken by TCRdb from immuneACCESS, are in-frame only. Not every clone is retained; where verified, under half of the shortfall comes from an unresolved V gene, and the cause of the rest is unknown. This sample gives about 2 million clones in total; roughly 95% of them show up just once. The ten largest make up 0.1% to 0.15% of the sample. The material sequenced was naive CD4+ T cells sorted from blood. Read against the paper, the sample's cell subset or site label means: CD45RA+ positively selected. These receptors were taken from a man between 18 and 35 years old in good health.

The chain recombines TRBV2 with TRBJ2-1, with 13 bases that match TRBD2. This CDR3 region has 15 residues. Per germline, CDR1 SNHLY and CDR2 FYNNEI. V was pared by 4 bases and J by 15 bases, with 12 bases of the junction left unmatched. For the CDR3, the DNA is TGTGCCAGCAGTGCGCGACTAGCGGGAGGACGTCCGCCGTTCTTC. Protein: CASSARLAGGRPPFF.

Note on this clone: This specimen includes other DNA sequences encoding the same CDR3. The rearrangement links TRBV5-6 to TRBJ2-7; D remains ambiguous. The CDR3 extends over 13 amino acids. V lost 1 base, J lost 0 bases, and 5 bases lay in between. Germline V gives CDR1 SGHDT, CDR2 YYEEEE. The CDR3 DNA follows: TGTGCCAGCAGCTTGCCTCCCTCCTACGAGCAGTACTTC. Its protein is CASSLPPSYEQYF.

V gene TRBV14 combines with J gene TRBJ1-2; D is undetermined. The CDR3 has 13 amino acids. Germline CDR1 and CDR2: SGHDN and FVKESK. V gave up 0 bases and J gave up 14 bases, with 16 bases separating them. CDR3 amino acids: CASSQELGGWLTF. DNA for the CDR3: TGTGCCAGCAGCCAAGAATTAGGAGGGTGGTTAACCTTC.

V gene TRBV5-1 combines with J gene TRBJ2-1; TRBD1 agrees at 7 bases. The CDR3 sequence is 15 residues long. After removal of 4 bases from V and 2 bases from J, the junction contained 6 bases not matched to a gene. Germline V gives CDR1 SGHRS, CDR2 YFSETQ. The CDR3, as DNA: TGCGCCAGCAGCCCAGGGGACAGTACCTACAATGAGCAGTTCTTC. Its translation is CASSPGDSTYNEQFF.

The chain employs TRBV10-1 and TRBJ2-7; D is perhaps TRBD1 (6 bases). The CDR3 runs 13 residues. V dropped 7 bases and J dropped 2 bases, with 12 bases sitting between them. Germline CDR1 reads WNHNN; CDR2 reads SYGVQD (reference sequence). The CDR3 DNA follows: TGCGCCAGCATTAGCCCAGGGGCCTACGAGCAGTACTTC. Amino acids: CASISPGAYEQYF.

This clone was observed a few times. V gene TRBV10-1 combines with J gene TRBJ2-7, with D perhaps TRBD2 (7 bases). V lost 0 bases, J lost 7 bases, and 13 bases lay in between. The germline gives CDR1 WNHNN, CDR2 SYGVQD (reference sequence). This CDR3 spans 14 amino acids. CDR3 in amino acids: CASSESVGGREQYF. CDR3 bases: TGCGCCAGCAGTGAGTCGGTCGGGGGGCGGGAGCAGTACTTC.

The CDR3 protein is CASSEGDSYEQYF. The CDR3 DNA sequence: TGTGCCAGCAGTGAAGGTGACTCCTACGAGCAGTACTTC. The chain uses TRBV6-1 and TRBJ2-7, with D hard to call. This CDR3 is 13 amino acids long. The V end was cut by 1 base, the J end by 0 bases, with 4 bases between. Per germline, CDR1 MNHNS and CDR2 SASEGT.

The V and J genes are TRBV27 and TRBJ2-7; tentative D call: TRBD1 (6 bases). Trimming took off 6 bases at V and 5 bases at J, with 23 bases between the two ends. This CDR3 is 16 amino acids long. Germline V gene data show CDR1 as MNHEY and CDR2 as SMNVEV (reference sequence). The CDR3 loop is CASSRDTTGNIDEQYF. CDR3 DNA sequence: TGTGCCAGCAGCAGAGACACAACAGGGAATATCGACGAGCAGTACTTC.

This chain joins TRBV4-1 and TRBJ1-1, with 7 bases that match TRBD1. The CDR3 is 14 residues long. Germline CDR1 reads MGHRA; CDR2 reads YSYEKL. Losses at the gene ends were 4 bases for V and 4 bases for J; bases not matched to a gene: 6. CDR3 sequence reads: CASSPGDRVTEAFF. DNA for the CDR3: TGCGCCAGCAGCCCAGGCGACAGGGTCACTGAAGCTTTCTTT.

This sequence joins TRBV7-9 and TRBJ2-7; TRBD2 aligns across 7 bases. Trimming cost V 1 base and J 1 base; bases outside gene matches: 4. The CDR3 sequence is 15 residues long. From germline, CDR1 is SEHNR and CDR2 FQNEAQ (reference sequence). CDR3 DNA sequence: TGTGCCAGCAGCTTAGTGAGCGGGGTGTCCTACGAGCAGTACTTC. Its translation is CASSLVSGVSYEQYF.

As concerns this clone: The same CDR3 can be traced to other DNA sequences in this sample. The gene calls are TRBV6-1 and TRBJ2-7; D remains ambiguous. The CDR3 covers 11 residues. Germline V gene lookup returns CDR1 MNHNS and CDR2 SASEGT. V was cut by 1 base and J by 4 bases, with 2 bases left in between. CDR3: CASSEGYEQYF. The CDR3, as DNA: TGTGCCAGCAGTGAAGGATACGAGCAGTACTTC.

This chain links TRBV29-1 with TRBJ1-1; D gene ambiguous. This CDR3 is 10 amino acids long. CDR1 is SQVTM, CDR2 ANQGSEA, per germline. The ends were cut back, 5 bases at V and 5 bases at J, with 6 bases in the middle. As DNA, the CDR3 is TGCAGCGTTAAAACGACTGAAGCTTTCTTT. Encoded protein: CSVKTTEAFF.

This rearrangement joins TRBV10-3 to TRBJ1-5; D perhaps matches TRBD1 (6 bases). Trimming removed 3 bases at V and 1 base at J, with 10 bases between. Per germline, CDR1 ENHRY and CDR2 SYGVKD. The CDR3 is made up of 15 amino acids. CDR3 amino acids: CAISDNRASNQPQHF. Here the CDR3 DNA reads TGTGCCATCAGTGACAACAGGGCAAGCAATCAGCCCCAGCATTTT.

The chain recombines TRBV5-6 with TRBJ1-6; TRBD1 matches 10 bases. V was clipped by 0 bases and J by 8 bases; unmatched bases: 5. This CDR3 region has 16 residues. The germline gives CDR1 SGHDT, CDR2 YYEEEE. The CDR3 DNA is TGTGCCAGCAGCTTGGCCCTCGGGACAGGGGATTCACCCCTCCACTTT. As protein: CASSLALGTGDSPLHF.

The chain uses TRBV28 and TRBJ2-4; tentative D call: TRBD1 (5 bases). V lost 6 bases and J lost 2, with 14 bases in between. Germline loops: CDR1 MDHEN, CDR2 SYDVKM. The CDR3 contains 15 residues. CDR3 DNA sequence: TGTGCCAGCAGCCCGACAGCTGGTTCCAAAAACATTCAGTACTTC. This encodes CASSPTAGSKNIQYF.

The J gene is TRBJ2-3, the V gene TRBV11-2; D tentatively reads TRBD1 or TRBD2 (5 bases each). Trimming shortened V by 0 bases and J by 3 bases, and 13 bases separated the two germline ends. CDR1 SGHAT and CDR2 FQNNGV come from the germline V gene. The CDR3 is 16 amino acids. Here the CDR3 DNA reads TGTGCCAGCAGCTTAGAGTGGGGACGGCTAACAGATACGCAGTATTTT. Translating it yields CASSLEWGRLTDTQYF.

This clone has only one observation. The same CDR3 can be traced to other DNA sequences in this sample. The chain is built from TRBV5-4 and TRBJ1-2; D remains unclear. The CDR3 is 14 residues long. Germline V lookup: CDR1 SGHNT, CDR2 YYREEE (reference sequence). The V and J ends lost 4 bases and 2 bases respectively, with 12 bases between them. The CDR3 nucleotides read TGTGCCAGCAGCCGGGAGGGAGGGAACTATGGCTACACCTTC. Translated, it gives CASSREGGNYGYTF.

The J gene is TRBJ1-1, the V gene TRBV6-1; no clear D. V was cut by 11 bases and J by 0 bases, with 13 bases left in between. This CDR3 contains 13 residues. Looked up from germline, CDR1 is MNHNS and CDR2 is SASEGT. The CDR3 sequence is CAARIKVNTEAFF. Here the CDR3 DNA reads TGTGCCGCTAGAATAAAAGTGAACACTGAAGCTTTCTTT.

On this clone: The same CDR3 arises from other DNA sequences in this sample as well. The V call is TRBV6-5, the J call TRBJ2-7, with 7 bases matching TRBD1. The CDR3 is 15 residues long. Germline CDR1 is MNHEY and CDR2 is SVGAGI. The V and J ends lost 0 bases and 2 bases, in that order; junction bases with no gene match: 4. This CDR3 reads CASSYSAGGTYEQYF. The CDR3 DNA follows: TGTGCCAGCAGTTACTCGGCAGGGGGAACCTACGAGCAGTACTTC.

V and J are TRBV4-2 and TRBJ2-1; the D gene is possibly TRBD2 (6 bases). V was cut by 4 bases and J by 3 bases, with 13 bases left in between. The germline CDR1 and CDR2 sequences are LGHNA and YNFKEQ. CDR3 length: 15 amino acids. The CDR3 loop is CASSPSGLDYNEQFF. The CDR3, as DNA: TGTGCCAGCAGCCCATCGGGACTCGACTACAATGAGCAGTTCTTC.

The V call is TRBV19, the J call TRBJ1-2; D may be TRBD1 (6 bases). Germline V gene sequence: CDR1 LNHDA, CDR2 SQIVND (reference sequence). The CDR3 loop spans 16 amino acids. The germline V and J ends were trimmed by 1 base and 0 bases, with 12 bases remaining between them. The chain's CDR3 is CASSIGGRTANYGYTF. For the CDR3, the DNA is TGTGCCAGTAGTATAGGGGGAAGGACAGCTAACTATGGCTACACCTTC.

The CDR3 here is CASSSYRQGPTYEQYF. CDR3 coding DNA: TGTGCCAGCAGCTCCTACAGACAGGGCCCCACCTACGAGCAGTACTTC. The gene calls are TRBV7-9 and TRBJ2-7; TRBD1 agrees at 7 bases. Germline V lookup: CDR1 SEHNR, CDR2 FQNEAQ (reference sequence). With V trimmed by 4 bases and J by 2 bases, 11 bases remained unmatched. CDR3 length: 16 residues.

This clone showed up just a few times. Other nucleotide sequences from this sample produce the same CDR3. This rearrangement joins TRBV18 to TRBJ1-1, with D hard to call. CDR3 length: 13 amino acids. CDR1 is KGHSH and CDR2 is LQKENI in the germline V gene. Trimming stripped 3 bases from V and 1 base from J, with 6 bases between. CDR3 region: CASSPGGNTEAFF. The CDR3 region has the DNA TGTGCCAGCTCACCGGGTGGGAACACTGAAGCTTTCTTT.

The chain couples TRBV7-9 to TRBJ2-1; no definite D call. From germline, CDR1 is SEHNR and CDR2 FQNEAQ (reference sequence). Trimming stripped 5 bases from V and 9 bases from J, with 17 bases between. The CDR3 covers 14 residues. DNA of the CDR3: TGTGCCAGCAGCCTATCAACTCCCGCCAGTGAGCAGTTCTTC. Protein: CASSLSTPASEQFF.

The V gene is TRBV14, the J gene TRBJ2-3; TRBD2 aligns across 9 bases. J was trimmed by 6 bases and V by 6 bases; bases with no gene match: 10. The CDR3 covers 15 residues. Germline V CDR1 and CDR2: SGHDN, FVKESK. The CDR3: CASRLASGKSDTQYF. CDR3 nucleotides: TGTGCCAGCAGGCTGGCTAGCGGGAAGTCGGATACGCAGTATTTT. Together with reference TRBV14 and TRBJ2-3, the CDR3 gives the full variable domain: EAGVTQFPSHSVIEKGQTVTLRCDPISGHDNLYWYRRVMGKEIKFLLHFVKESKQDESGMPNNRFLAERTGGTYSTLKVQPAELEDSGVYFCASRLASGKSDTQYFGPGTRLTVL.

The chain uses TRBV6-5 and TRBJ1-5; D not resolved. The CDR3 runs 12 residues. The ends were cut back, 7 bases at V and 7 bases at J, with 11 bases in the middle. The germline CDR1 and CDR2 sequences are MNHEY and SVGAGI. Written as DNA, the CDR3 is TGTGCCAGCAACGAGAGGGCACAGCCCCAGCATTTT. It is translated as CASNERAQPQHF.

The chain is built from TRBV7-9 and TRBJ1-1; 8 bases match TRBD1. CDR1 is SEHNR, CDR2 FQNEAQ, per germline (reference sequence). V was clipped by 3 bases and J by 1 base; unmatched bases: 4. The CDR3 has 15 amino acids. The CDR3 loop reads CASSFVGQGNTEAFF. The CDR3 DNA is TGTGCCAGCAGCTTCGTCGGACAGGGGAACACTGAAGCTTTCTTT.

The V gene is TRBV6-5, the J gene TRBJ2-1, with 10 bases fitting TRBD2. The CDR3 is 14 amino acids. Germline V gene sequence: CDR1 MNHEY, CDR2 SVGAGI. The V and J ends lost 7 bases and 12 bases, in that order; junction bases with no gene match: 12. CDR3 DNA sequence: TGTGCCAGCACCCCTAGCGGGAGCATATCGGGGCAGTTCTTC. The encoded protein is CASTPSGSISGQFF.

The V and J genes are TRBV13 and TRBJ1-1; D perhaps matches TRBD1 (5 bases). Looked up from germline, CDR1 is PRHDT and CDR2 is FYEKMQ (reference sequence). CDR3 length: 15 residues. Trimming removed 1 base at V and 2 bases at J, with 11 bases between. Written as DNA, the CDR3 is TGTGCCAGCAGCTTAGCAGGGTTGAAAAACACTGAAGCTTTCTTT. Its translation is CASSLAGLKNTEAFF.

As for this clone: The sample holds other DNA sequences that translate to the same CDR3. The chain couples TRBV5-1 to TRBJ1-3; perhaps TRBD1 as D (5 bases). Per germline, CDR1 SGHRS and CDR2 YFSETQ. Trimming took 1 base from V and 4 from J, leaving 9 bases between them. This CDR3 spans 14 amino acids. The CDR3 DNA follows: TGCGCCAGCAGCTTGAGAGGGACCGGAAACACCATATATTTT. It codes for CASSLRGTGNTIYF.